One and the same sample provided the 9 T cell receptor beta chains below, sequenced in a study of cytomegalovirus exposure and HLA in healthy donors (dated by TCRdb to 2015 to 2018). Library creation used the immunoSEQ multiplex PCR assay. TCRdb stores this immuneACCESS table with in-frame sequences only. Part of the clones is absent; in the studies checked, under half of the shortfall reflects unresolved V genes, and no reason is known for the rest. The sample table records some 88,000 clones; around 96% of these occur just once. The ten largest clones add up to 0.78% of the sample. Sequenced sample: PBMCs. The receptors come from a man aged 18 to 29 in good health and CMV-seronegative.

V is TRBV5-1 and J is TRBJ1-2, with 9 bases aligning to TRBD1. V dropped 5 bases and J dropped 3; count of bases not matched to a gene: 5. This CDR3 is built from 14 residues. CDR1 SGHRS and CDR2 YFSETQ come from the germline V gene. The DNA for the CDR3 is TGCGCCAGCAGTAAGGGACAGGGAGACTATGGCTACACCTTC. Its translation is CASSKGQGDYGYTF.

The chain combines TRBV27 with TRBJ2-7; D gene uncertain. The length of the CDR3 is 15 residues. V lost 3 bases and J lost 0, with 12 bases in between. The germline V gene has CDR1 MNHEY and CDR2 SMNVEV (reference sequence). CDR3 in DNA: TGTGCCAGCAGTTTCGTGGCGCAGGCCTCCTACGAGCAGTACTTC. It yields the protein CASSFVAQASYEQYF.

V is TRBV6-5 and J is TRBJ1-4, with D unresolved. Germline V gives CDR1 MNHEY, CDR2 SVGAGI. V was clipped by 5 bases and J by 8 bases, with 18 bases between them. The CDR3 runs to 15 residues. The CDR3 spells CASSQQLDQAEKLFF. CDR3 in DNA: TGTGCCAGCAGTCAGCAGCTAGATCAAGCGGAAAAACTGTTTTTT.

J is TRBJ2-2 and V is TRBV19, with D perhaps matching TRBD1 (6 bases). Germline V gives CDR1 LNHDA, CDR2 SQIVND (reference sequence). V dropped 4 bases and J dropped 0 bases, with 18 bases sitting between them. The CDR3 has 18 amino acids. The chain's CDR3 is CASSSPFGQWTNTGELFF. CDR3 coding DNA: TGTGCCAGTAGTAGCCCCTTCGGACAGTGGACGAACACCGGGGAGCTGTTTTTT.

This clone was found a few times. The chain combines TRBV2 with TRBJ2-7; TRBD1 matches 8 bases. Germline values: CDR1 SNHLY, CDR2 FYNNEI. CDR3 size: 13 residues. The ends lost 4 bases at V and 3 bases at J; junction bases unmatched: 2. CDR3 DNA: TGTGCCAGCAGTGCCGGGACAGGCTACGAGCAGTACTTC. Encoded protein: CASSAGTGYEQYF.

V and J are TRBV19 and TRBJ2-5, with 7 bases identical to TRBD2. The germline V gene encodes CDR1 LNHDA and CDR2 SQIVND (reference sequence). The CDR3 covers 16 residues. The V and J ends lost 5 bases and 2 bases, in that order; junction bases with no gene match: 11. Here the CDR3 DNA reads TGTGCCAGTAGTTCGATTTATGGGGGAGGGCAAGAGACCCAGTACTTC. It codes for CASSSIYGGGQETQYF.

CDR3 coding DNA: TGCGCCAGCAGCCGACAGACCCTGGACGCTGAAGCTTTCTTT. Translated, it gives CASSRQTLDAEAFF. V and J are TRBV5-1 and TRBJ1-1, with D tentatively TRBD1 (5 bases). From germline, CDR1 is SGHRS and CDR2 YFSETQ. Trimming stripped 4 bases from V and 6 bases from J, with 16 bases between. The CDR3 sequence is 14 residues long. Supplemented by reference TRBV5-1 and TRBJ1-1, the full variable domain reads KAGVTQTPRYLIKTRGQQVTLSCSPISGHRSVSWYQQTPGQGLQFLFEYFSETQRNKGNFPGRFSGRQFSNSRSEMNVSTLELGDSALYLCASSRQTLDAEAFFGQGTRLTVV.

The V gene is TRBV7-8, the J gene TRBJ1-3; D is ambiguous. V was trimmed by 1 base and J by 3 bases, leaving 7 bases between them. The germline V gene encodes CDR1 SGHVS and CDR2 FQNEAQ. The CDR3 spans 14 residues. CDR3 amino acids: CASSLVPGGNTIYF. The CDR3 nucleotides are TGTGCCAGCAGCTTAGTCCCCGGTGGAAACACCATATATTTT. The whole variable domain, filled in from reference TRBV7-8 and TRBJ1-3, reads GAGVSQSPRYKVAKRGQDVALRCDPISGHVSLFWYQQALGQGPEFLTYFQNEAQLDKSGLPSDRFFAERPEGSVSTLKIQRTQQEDSAVYLCASSLVPGGNTIYFGEGSWLTVV.

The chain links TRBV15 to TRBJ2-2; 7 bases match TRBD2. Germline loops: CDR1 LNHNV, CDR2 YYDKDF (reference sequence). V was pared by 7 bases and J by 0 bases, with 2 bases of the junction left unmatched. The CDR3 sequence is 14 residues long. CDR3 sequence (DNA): TGTGCCACCACGGCGGGAGCGAACACCGGGGAGCTGTTTTTT. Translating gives CATTAGANTGELFF.